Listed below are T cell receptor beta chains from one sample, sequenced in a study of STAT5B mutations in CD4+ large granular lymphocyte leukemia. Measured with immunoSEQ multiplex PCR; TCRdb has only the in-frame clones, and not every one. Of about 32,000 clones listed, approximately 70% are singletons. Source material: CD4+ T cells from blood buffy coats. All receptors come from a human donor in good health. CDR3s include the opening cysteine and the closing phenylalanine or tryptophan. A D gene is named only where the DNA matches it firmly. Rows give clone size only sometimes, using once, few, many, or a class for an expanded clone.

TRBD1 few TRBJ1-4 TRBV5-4 CASSQQGVKEKLFF TGTGCCAGCAGCCAACAGGGGGTCAAAGAAAAACTGTTTTTT
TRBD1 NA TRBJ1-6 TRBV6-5 CASRIGTGDSPLHF TGTGCCAGCAGGATCGGGACAGGGGACTCACCCCTCCACTTT
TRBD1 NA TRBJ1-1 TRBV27 CASTPRTDRGNTEAFF TGTGCCAGCACACCTCGAACAGACAGGGGGAACACTGAAGCTTTCTTT
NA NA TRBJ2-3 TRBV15 CASRGSGTDTQYF TGTGCCAGCCGGGGGAGTGGCACAGATACGCAGTATTTT
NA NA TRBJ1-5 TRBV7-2 CASSDRLWGNQPQHF TGTGCCAGCAGTGATCGGCTATGGGGGAATCAGCCCCAGCATTTT
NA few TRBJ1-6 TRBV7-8 CASSYRQVASPLHF TGTGCCAGCAGCTACCGACAGGTAGCGTCACCCCTCCACTTT
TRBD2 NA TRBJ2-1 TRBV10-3 CAISESGRASGARGEQFF TGTGCCATCAGTGAGTCGGGTAGGGCTAGCGGGGCCCGGGGGGAGCAGTTCTTC
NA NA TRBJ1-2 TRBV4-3 CASRGGDSGYTF TGCGCCAGCAGGGGGGGGGATTCGGGCTACACCTTC
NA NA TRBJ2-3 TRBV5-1 CASSSGVNYQTDTQYF TGCGCCAGCAGCTCCGGTGTGAACTACCAGACAGATACGCAGTATTTT
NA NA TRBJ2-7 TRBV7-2 CASSLVAQDGTYEQYF TGTGCCAGCAGCTTAGTTGCCCAGGACGGAACCTACGAGCAGTACTTC
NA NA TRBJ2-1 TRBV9 CASSVGQYEQFF TGTGCCAGCAGCGTAGGGCAGTATGAGCAGTTCTTC
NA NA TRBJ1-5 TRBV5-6 CASSLSGASNQPQHF TGTGCCAGCAGCTTGAGCGGGGCTAGCAATCAGCCCCAGCATTTT
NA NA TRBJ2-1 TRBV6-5 CASRRTGGVFNEQFF TGTGCCAGCAGGCGTACTGGCGGGGTCTTTAATGAGCAGTTCTTC
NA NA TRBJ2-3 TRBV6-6 CASSYGTRGLYF TGTGCCAGCAGTTACGGGACTAGGGGGCTGTATTTT
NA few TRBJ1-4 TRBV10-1 CASSASDEKLFF TGCGCCAGCAGCGCATCGGATGAAAAACTGTTTTTT
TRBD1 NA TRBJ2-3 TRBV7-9 CASSPGGGRDTQYF TGTGCCAGCAGCCCAGGGGGCGGTCGGGATACGCAGTATTTT
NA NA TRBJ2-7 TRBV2 CASTRESYEQYF TGTGCCAGCACACGGGAAAGCTACGAGCAGTACTTC
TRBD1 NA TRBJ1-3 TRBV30 CACQGETGNTIYF TGTGCCTGCCAGGGGGAGACTGGAAACACCATATATTTT
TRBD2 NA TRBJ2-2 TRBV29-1 CSVAGTSRERELFF TGCAGCGTCGCGGGGACTAGCAGAGAACGGGAGCTGTTTTTT
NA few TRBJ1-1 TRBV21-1 CASSKEGQKNTEAFF TGTGCCAGCAGCAAAGAAGGACAGAAGAACACTGAAGCTTTCTTT
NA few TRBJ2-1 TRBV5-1 CASSLVRASSYNEQFF TGCGCCAGCAGCTTGGTCAGGGCTAGCTCCTACAATGAGCAGTTCTTC
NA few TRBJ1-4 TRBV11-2 CASSLERTEKLFF TGTGCCAGCAGCCTGGAGAGGACTGAAAAACTGTTTTTT
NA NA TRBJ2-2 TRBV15 CATSRAGSTGELFF TGTGCCACCAGCAGAGCAGGGAGCACCGGGGAGCTGTTTTTT
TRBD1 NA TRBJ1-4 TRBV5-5 CASSLGQGVKRTNEKLFF TGTGCCAGCAGCTTGGGTCAGGGGGTGAAGAGAACTAATGAAAAACTGTTTTTT
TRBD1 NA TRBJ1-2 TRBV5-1 CASSLDRGAYGYTF TGCGCCAGCAGCTTGGACAGGGGGGCCTATGGCTACACCTTC
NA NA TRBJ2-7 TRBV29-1 CSVYGGGEQYF TGCAGCGTTTATGGAGGGGGCGAGCAGTACTTC
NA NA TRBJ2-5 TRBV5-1 CASSFQETQYF TGCGCCAGCAGCTTTCAAGAGACCCAGTACTTC
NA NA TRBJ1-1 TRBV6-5 CASSYSIGEGTEAFF TGTGCCAGCAGTTACTCAATCGGGGAGGGAACTGAAGCTTTCTTT
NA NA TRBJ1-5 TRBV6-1 CASIRTPDGGPQHF TGTGCCAGCATTAGAACGCCTGATGGAGGCCCCCAGCATTTT
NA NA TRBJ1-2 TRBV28 CASSPPGEGLYTF TGTGCCAGCAGTCCCCCGGGGGAGGGCCTCTACACCTTC
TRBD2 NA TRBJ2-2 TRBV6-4 CASSRTSGGSGELFF TGTGCCAGCAGTCGGACTAGCGGGGGTTCCGGGGAGCTGTTTTTT
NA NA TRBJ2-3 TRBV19 CASSIDGSGGTDTQYF TGTGCCAGTAGTATAGATGGGTCCGGGGGAACAGATACGCAGTATTTT
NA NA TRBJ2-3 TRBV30 CAWSVQWGTDTQYF TGTGCCTGGAGTGTACAATGGGGCACAGATACGCAGTATTTT
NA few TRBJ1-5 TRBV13 CASSPTHSNQPQHF TGTGCCAGCAGCCCTACGCATAGCAATCAGCCCCAGCATTTT
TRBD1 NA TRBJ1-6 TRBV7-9 CASSRAGTGDSPLHF TGTGCCAGCAGCCGAGCTGGGACAGGGGATTCACCCCTCCACTTT
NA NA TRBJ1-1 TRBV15 CATSRDRGSEAFF TGTGCCACCAGCAGAGATAGGGGGAGTGAAGCTTTCTTT
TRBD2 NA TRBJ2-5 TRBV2 CASSGSGGLPSIQYF TGTGCCAGCAGTGGCAGCGGGGGGCTCCCATCAATCCAGTACTTC
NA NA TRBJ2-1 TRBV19 CASSIPGSGGNEQFF TGTGCCAGTAGTATCCCCGGGAGTGGGGGGAATGAGCAGTTCTTC
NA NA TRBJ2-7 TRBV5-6 CASSFYARRPSYEQYF TGTGCCAGCAGCTTCTATGCTCGGCGCCCGTCCTACGAGCAGTACTTC
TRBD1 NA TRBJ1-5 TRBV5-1 CASSLDTGGGEPQHF TGCGCCAGCAGCTTGGACACAGGGGGCGGGGAGCCCCAGCATTTT
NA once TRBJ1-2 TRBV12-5 CASALGRSYGYTF TGTGCTAGTGCCTTGGGGCGCTCCTATGGCTACACCTTC
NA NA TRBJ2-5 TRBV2 CASNQGFGRFETQYF TGTGCCAGCAACCAGGGGTTTGGGAGGTTCGAGACCCAGTACTTC
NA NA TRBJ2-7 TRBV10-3 CAISDRYEQYF TGTGCCATCAGCGACAGGTACGAGCAGTACTTC
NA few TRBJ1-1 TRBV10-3 CAISESPGETEAFF TGTGCCATCAGTGAGTCACCGGGGGAGACTGAAGCTTTCTTT
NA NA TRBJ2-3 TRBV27 CASNTLGFETDTQYF TGTGCCAGCAACACTCTAGGGTTCGAAACAGATACGCAGTATTTT
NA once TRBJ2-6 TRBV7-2 CASSLAGSGANVLTF TGTGCCAGCAGCTTAGCTGGCTCTGGGGCCAACGTCCTGACTTTC
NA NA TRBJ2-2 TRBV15 CATSRDGSTGELFF TGTGCCACCAGCAGAGACGGCTCCACCGGGGAGCTGTTTTTT
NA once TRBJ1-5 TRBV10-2 CASSDPVRNQPQHF TGCGCCAGCAGTGACCCAGTCAGGAATCAGCCCCAGCATTTT
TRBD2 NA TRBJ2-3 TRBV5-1 CASSFTPGLAGRSTDTQYF TGCGCCAGCAGCTTCACACCGGGACTAGCGGGACGTAGCACAGATACGCAGTATTTT
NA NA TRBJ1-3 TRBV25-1 CASSEWGGGNTIYF TGTGCCAGCAGTGAATGGGGGGGAGGAAACACCATATATTTT
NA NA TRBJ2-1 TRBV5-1 CASSPRGGSYNEQFF TGCGCCAGCAGCCCACGAGGGGGCTCCTACAATGAGCAGTTCTTC
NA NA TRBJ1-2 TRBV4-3 CASSQDRAGWGYTF TGCGCCAGCAGCCAAGATAGGGCGGGTTGGGGCTACACCTTC
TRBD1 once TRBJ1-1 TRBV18 CASSASTGGFRRWTEAFF TGTGCCAGCTCGGCATCAACAGGGGGTTTTAGACGGTGGACTGAAGCTTTCTTT
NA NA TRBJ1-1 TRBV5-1 CASSAYSTVNTEAFF TGCGCCAGCAGCGCCTACTCGACAGTGAACACTGAAGCTTTCTTT
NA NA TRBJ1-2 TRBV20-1 CSATGSGGYTF TGCAGTGCTACAGGGTCCGGGGGCTACACCTTC
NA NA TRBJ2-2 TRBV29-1 CSVGKGSNTGELFF TGCAGCGTTGGAAAGGGCAGTAACACCGGGGAGCTGTTTTTT
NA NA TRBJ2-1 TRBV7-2 CASSFDKGVHNEQFF TGTGCCAGCAGCTTTGACAAAGGGGTACACAATGAGCAGTTCTTC
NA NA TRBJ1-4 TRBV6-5 CASTLSGHTNEKLFF TGTGCCAGCACCCTATCAGGGCATACTAATGAAAAACTGTTTTTT
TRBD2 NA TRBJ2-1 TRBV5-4 CASSARLAGSNEQFF TGTGCCAGCAGCGCCAGACTAGCGGGGAGCAATGAGCAGTTCTTC
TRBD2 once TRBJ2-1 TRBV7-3 CASSSGMGGGYNEQFF TGTGCCAGCAGCTCCGGGATGGGGGGGGGTTACAATGAGCAGTTCTTC